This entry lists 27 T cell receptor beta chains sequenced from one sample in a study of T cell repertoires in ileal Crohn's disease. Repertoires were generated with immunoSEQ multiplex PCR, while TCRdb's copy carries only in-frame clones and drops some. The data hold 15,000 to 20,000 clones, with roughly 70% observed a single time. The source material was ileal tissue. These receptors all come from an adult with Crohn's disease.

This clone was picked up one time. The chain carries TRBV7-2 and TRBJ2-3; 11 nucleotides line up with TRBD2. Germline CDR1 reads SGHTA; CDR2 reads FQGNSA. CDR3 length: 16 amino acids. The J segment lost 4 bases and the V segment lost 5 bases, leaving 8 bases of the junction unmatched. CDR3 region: CASSPGALAGADTQYF. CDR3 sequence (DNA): TGTGCCAGCAGCCCGGGAGCACTAGCGGGGGCAGATACGCAGTATTTT.

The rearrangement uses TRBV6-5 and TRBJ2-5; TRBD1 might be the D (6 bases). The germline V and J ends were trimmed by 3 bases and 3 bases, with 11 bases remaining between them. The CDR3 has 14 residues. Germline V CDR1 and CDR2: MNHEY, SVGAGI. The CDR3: CASSYRDKKETQYF. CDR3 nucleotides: TGTGCCAGCAGTTATCGGGACAAAAAAGAGACCCAGTACTTC.

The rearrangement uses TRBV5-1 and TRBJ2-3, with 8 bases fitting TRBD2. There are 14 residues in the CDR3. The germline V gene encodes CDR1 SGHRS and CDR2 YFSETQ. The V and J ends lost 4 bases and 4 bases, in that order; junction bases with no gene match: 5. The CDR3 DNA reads TGCGCCAGCAGCGTTAGCGGGGACGCAGATACGCAGTATTTT. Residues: CASSVSGDADTQYF.

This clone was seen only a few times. Here the CDR3 DNA reads TGTGCCAGCAGTCCCCTAGGGGACAGCAAAAAACTGTTTTTT. Translating gives CASSPLGDSKKLFF. The J gene is TRBJ1-4, the V gene TRBV6-5; 7 bases map to TRBD1. With V trimmed by 5 bases and J by 9 bases, 9 bases remained unmatched. The CDR3 totals 14 residues. Germline V lookup: CDR1 MNHEY, CDR2 SVGAGI.

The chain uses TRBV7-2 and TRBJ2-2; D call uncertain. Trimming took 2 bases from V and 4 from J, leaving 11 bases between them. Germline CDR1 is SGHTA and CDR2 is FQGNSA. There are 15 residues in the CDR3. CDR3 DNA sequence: TGTGCCAGCAGCTTAAGCGATCTTCCCACCGGGGAGCTGTTTTTT. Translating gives CASSLSDLPTGELFF.

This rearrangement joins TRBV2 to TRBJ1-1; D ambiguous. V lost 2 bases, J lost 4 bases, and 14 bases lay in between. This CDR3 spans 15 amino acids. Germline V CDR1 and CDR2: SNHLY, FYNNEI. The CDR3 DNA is TGTGCCAGCAGTGAACTGGGGTCGGGGAGCACTGAAGCTTTCTTT. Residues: CASSELGSGSTEAFF.

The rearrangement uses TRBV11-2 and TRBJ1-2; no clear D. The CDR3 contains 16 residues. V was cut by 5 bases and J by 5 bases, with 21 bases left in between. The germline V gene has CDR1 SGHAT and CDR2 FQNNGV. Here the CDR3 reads CASSITNIPSPYGYTF. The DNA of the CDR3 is TGTGCCAGCAGCATTACAAATATCCCAAGTCCTTATGGCTACACCTTC.

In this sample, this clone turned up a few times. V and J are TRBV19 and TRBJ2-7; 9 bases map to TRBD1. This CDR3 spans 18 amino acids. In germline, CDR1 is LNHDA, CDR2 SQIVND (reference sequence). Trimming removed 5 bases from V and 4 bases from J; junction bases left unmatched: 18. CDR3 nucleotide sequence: TGTGCCAGTAGTCGCCCCAGCTTCGGGACAGGGAGCGGGTACGAGCAGTACTTC. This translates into CASSRPSFGTGSGYEQYF.

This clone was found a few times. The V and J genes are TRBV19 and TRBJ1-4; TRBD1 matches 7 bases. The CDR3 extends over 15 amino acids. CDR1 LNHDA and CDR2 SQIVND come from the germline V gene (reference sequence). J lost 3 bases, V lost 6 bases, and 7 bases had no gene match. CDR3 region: CASSPRQGANEKLFF. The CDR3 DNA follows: TGTGCCAGTAGCCCCCGACAGGGCGCTAATGAAAAACTGTTTTTT.

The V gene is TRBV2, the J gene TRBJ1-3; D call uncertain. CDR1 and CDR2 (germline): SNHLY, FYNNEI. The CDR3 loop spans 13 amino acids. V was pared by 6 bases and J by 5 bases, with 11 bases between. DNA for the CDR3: TGTGCCAGCAGCGGAGGGAAACGAAACACCATATATTTT. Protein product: CASSGGKRNTIYF. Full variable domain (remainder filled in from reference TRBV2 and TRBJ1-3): EPEVTQTPSHQVTQMGQEVILRCVPISNHLYFYWYRQILGQKVEFLVSFYNNEISEKSEIFDDQFSVERPDGSNFTLKIRSTKLEDSAMYFCASSGGKRNTIYFGEGSWLTVV.

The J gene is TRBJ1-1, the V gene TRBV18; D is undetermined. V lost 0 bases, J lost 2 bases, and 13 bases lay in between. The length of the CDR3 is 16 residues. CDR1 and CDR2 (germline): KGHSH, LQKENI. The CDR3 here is CASSPPNRGINTEAFF. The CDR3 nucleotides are TGTGCCAGCTCACCACCTAACCGAGGGATTAACACTGAAGCTTTCTTT. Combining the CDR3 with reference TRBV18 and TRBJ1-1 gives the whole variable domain NAGVMQNPRHLVRRRGQEARLRCSPMKGHSHVYWYRQLPEEGLKFMVYLQKENIIDESGMPKERFSAEFPKEGPSILRIQQVVRGDSAAYFCASSPPNRGINTEAFFGQGTRLTVV.

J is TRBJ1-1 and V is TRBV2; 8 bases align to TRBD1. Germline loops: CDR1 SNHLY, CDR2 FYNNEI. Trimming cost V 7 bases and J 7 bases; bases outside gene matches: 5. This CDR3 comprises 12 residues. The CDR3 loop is CASTGTGREAFF. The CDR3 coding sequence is TGTGCCAGCACGGGGACAGGTCGTGAAGCTTTCTTT.

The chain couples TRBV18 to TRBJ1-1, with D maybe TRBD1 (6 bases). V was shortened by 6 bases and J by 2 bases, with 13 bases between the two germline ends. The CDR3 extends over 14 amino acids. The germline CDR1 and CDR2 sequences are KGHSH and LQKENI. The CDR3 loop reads CASSQGTPNTEAFF. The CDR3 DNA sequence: TGTGCCAGCTCCCAAGGGACACCCAACACTGAAGCTTTCTTT.

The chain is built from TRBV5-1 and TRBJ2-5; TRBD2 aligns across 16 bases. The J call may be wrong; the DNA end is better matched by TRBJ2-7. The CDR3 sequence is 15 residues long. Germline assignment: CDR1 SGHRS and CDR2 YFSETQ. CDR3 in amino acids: CASSSGTSGRGEQYF. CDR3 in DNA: TGCGCCAGCAGCTCCGGGACTAGCGGGAGGGGCGAGCAGTACTTC.

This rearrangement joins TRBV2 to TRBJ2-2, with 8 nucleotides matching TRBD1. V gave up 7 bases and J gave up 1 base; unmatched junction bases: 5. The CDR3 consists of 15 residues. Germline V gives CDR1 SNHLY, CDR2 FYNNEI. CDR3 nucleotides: TGTGCCAGCAAATCGGGACAGGTGAACACCGGGGAGCTGTTTTTT. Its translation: CASKSGQVNTGELFF. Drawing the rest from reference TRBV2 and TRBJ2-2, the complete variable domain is EPEVTQTPSHQVTQMGQEVILRCVPISNHLYFYWYRQILGQKVEFLVSFYNNEISEKSEIFDDQFSVERPDGSNFTLKIRSTKLEDSAMYFCASKSGQVNTGELFFGEGSRLTVL.

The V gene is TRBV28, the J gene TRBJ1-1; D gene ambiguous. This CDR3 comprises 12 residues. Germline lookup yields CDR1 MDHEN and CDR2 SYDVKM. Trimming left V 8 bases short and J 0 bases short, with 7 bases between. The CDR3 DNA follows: TGTGCCAGCGACACCATGAACACTGAAGCTTTCTTT. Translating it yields CASDTMNTEAFF.

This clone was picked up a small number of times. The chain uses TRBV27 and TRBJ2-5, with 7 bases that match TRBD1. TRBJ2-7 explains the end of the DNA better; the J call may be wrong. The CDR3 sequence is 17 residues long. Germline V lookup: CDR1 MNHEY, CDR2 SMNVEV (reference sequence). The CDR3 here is CASSSRGDRVGSYEQYF. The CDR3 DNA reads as TGTGCCAGCAGTTCCCGGGGAGACAGGGTTGGGTCCTACGAGCAGTACTTC.

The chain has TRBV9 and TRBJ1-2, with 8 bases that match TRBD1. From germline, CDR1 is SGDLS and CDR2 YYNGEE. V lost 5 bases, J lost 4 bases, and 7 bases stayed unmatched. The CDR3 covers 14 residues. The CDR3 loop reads CASRGQGPGYGYTF. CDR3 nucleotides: TGTGCCAGCAGAGGACAGGGACCTGGCTATGGCTACACCTTC.

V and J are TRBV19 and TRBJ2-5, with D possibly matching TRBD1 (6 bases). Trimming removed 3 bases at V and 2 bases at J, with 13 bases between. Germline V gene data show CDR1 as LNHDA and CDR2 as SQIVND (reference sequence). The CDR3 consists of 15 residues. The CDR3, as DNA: TGTGCCAGTAGTATTTTCGGGCAGGGGCAAGAGACCCAGTACTTC. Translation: CASSIFGQGQETQYF.

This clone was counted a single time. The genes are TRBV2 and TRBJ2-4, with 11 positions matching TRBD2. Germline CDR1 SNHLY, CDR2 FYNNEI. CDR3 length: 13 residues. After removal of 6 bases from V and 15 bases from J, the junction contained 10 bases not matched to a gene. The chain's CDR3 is CASRFSGGEVGYF. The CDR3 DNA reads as TGTGCCAGCAGGTTTAGCGGGGGGGAGGTAGGGTACTTC.

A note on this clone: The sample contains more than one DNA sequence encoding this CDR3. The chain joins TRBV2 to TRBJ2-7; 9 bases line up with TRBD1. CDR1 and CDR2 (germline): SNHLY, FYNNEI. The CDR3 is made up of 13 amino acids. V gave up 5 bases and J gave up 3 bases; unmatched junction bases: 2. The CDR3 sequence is CASSRTGDYEQYF. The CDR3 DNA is TGTGCCAGCAGTCGGACAGGGGACTACGAGCAGTACTTC.

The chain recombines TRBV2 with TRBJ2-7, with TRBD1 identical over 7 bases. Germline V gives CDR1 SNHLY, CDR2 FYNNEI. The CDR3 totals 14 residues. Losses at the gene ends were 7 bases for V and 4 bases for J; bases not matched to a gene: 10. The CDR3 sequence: CASIPGKGAYEQYF. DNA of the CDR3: TGTGCCAGCATCCCCGGAAAGGGGGCGTACGAGCAGTACTTC.

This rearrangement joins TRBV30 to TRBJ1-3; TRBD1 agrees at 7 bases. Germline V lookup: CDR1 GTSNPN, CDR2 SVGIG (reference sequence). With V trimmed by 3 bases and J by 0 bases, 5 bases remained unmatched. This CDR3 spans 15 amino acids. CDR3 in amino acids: CAWRGDSLSGNTIYF. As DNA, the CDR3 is TGTGCCTGGAGAGGGGACAGTCTCTCTGGAAACACCATATATTTT.

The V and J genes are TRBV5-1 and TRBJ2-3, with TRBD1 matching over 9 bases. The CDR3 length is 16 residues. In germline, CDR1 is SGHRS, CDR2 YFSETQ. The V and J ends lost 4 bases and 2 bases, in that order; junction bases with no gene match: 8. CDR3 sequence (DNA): TGCGCCAGCAGCGAAGACGGGACAGGGTTCACAGATACGCAGTATTTT. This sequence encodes CASSEDGTGFTDTQYF.

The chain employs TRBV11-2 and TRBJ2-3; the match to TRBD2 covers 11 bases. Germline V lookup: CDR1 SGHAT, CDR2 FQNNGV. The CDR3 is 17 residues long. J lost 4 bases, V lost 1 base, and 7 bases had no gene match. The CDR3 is CASSLGFTSGGADTQYF. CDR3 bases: TGTGCCAGCAGCTTAGGATTCACTAGCGGGGGAGCAGATACGCAGTATTTT.

The CDR3: CASKSGPATNEKLFF. The CDR3 coding sequence is TGTGCCAGCAAGTCAGGGCCGGCAACTAATGAAAAACTGTTTTTT. This rearrangement joins TRBV6-5 to TRBJ1-4; possibly TRBD1 for D (5 bases). The CDR3 covers 15 residues. In germline, CDR1 is MNHEY, CDR2 SVGAGI. V gave up 7 bases and J gave up 0 bases, with 12 bases separating them.

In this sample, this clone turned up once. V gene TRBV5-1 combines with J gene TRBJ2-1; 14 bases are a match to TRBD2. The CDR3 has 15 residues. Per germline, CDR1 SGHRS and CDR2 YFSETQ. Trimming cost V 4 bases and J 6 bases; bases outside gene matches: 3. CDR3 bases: TGCGCCAGCAGCAAGGGGACTAGCGGGAGCAATGAGCAGTTCTTC. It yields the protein CASSKGTSGSNEQFF.